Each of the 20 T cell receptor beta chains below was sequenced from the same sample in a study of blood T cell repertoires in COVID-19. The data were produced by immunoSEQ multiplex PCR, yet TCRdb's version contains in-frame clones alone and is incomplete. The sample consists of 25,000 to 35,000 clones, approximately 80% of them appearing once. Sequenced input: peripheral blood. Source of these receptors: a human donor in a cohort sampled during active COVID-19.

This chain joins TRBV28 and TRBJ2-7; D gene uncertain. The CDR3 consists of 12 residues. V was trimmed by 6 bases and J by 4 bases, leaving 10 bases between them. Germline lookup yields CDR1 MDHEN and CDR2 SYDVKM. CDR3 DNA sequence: TGTGCCAGCAGCCAGTTTAAGTACGAGCAGTACTTC. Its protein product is CASSQFKYEQYF.

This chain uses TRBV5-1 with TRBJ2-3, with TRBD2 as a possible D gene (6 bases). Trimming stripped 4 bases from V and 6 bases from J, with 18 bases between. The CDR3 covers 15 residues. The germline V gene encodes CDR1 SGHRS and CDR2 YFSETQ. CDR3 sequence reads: CASSGRLDRADTQYF. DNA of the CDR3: TGCGCCAGCAGCGGCAGACTAGACCGCGCGGATACGCAGTATTTT.

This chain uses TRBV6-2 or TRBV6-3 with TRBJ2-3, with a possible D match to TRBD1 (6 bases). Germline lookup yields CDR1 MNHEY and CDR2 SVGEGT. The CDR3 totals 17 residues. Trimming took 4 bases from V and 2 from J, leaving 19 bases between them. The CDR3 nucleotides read TGTGCCAGCAGTTTCAACCCGTCAGCAGGGGTCACAGATACGCAGTATTTT. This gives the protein CASSFNPSAGVTDTQYF.

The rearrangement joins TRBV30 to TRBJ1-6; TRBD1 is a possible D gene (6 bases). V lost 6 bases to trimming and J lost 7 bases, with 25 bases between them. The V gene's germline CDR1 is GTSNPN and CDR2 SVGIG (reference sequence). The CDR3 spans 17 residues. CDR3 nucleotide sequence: TGTGCCTGTTCCCACGGGACACGGTCAGAATTAAATTCACCCCTCCACTTT. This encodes CACSHGTRSELNSPLHF.

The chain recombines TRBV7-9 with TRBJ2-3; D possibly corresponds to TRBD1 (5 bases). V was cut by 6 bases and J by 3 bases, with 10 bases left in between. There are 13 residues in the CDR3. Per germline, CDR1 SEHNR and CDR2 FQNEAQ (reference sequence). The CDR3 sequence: CASRMGQTDTQYF. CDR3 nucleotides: TGTGCCAGCAGAATGGGGCAGACAGATACGCAGTATTTT.

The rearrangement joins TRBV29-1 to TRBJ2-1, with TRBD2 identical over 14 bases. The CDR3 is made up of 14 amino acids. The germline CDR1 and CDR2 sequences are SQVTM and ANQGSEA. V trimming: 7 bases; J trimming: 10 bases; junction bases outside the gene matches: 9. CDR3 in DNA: TGCAGCGGCCTCGGACTAGCGGGGGGCCGAGAGCAGTTCTTC. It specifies CSGLGLAGGREQFF.

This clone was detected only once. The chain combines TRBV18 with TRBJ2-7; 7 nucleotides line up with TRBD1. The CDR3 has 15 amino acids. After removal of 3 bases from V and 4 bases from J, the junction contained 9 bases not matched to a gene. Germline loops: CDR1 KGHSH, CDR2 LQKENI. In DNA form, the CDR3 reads TGTGCCAGCTCACCCCAGGGGGTCCTAGGTTACGAGCAGTACTTC. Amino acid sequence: CASSPQGVLGYEQYF. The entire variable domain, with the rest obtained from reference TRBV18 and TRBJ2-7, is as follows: NAGVMQNPRHLVRRRGQEARLRCSPMKGHSHVYWYRQLPEEGLKFMVYLQKENIIDESGMPKERFSAEFPKEGPSILRIQQVVRGDSAAYFCASSPQGVLGYEQYFGPGTRLTVT.

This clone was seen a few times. This CDR3 is CASSLEGTTIPNTEAFF. CDR3 coding DNA: TGCGCCAGCAGCTTGGAGGGGACTACTATACCCAACACTGAAGCTTTCTTT. This chain connects TRBV5-1 to TRBJ1-1, with a possible D match to TRBD1 (5 bases). Germline lookup yields CDR1 SGHRS and CDR2 YFSETQ. The CDR3 spans 17 residues. Trimming took off 0 bases at V and 2 bases at J, with 17 bases between the two ends.

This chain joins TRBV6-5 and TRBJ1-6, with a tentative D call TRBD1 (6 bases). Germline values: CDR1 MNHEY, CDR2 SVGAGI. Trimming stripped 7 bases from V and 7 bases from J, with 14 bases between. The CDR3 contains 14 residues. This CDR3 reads CASTLGTHNSPLHF. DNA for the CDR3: TGTGCCAGCACCCTTGGGACACACAATTCACCCCTCCACTTT.

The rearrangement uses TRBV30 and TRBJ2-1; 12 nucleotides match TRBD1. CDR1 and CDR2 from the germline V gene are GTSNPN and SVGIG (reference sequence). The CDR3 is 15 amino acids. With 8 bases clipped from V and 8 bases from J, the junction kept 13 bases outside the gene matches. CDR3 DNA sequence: TGTGCCCAGTCCGCAGGGACAGGGGGCGGGGATGAGCAGTTCTTC. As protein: CAQSAGTGGGDEQFF.

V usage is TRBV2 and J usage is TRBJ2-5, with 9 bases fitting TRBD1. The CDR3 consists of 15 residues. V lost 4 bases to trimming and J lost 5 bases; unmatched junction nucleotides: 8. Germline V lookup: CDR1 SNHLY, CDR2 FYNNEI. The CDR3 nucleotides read TGTGCCAGCAGTGGAAACAGGGGGCGCTCTGAGACCCAGTACTTC. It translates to CASSGNRGRSETQYF. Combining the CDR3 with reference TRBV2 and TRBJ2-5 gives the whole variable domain EPEVTQTPSHQVTQMGQEVILRCVPISNHLYFYWYRQILGQKVEFLVSFYNNEISEKSEIFDDQFSVERPDGSNFTLKIRSTKLEDSAMYFCASSGNRGRSETQYFGPGTRLLVL.

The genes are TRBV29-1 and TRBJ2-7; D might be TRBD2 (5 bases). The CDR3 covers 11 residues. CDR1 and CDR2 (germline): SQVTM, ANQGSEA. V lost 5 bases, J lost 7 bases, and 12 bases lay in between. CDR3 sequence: CSVQRAQEQYF. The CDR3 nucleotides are TGCAGCGTTCAGAGGGCTCAAGAGCAGTACTTC.

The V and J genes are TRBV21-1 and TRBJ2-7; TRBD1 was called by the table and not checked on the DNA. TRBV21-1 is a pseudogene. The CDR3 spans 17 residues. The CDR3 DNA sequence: TGTGCCAGCAGCAAAGACAACACAGGCCTGCCTCCCTACGAGCAGTACTTC. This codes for CASSKDNTGLPPYEQYF.

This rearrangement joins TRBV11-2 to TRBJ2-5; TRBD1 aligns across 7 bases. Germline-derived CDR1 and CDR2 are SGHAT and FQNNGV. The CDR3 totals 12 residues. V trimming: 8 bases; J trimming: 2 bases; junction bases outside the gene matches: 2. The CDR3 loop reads CASGTAQETQYF. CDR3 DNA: TGTGCCAGCGGGACAGCTCAAGAGACCCAGTACTTC.

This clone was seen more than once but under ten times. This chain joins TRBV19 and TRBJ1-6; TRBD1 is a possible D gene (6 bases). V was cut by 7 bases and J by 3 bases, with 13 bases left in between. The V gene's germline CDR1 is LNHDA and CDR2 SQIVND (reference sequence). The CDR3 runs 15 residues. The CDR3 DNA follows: TGTGCCAGTACCCCGGGCAGGGGCTATAATTCACCCCTCCACTTT. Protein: CASTPGRGYNSPLHF.

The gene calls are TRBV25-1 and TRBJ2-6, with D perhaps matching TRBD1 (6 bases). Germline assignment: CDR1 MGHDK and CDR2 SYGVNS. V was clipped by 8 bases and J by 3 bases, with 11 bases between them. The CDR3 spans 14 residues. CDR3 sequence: CASQGNYGANVLTF. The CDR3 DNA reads TGTGCCAGCCAGGGGAATTATGGGGCCAACGTCCTGACTTTC.

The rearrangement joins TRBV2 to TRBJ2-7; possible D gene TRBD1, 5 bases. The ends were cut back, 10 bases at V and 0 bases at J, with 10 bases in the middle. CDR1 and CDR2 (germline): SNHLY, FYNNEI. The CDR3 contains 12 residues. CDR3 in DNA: TGTGCCATGACAGCTCCCTCCTACGAGCAGTACTTC. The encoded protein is CAMTAPSYEQYF.

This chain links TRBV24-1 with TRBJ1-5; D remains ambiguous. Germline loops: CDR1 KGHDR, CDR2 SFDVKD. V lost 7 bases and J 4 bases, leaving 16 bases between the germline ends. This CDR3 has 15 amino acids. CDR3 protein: CATSPGRVANQPQHF. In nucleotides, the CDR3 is TGTGCCACCAGCCCCGGGAGGGTAGCAAATCAGCCCCAGCATTTT.

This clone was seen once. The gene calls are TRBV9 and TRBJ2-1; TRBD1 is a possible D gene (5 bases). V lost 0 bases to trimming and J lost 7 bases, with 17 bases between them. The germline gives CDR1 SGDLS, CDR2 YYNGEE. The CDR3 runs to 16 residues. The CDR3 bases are TGTGCCAGCAGCGTAGTAGGCGCAGGGTCGGGTAATGAGCAGTTCTTC. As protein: CASSVVGAGSGNEQFF.

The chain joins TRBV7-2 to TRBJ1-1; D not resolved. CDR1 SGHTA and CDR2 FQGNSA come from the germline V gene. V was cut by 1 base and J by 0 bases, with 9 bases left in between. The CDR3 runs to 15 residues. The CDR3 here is CASSLGLGMNTEAFF. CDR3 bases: TGTGCCAGCAGCTTAGGATTGGGCATGAACACTGAAGCTTTCTTT.